Sequencing of this T cell receptor (beta chain) was carried out in a study of T cells in Graves' hyperthyroidism and ophthalmopathy (dated by TCRdb to between 2019 and 2020). With respect to the entire study: Peripheral blood samples were taken at the time of initial diagnosis, prior to any treatment. A discovery cohort of around 100 patients, about 40 with Graves' ophthalmopathy and about 60 with stable Graves' hyperthyroidism, was used to find distinguishing TCR V-J signatures. Whether ophthalmopathy could be predicted prospectively was tested in an independent validation cohort made up of 18 to 20 hyperthyroidism patients plus 17 patients who later progressed to ophthalmopathy. The 100 or so discovery patients were divided at random into training and test sets in a 7:3 ratio. In more than five Graves' hyperthyroidism patients, the study also compared T-cell repertoires from thyroid tissue with T-cell repertoires from blood. After blood sampling, hyperthyroidism patients were treated with methimazole at a starting dose of 30 mg daily, and ophthalmopathy patients were treated with high-dose intravenous methylprednisolone. The paper describes TCR Vbeta CDR3 sequencing of around 140 peripheral blood samples, made up of roughly 40 ophthalmopathy patients, over 70 hyperthyroidism patients and 17 progressor patients. Results the study describes overall, beyond this receptor: No statistical method was used to set the sample size in advance, and investigators knew the group allocation. In validation, the model predicted progression to ophthalmopathy with around 71% sensitivity and over 72% specificity, a median of 6.5 months before onset. A model built on a 13 V-J signature distinguished ophthalmopathy from stable hyperthyroidism, reaching around 88% sensitivity and about 81% specificity in cross-validation and 80%/75% in testing. Most expanded thyroid clonotypes (frequency above 0.001) were also detected in blood, a finding suggesting that blood repertoires may reflect thyroid immune responses.

Graves' hyperthyroidism was defined as stable when no progression to ophthalmopathy occurred over 18 months of follow-up. The hyperthyroidism patients were between 18 and 65 years old and newly diagnosed, with a disease duration of less than 2 months. Exclusion was applied to patients with uncontrolled infections, other autoimmune diseases, pregnancy or lactation. Diagnoses were based on clinical symptoms, serum thyroxine and TRAb, thyroid ultrasound and orbital computed tomography. Ficoll-Paque density gradient centrifugation was used to isolate PBMCs from 10 ml of fresh peripheral blood. Total RNA was extracted using Trizol reagent, and RNA quality was assessed on an Agilent 2100 Bioanalyzer. The CDR3 measures 14 amino acids from cysteine to phenylalanine. Solely the CDR3 DNA is kept, with 42 bases framed from the first base. CDR1 and CDR2 (MGHRA, YSYEKL) derive from the germline V gene. After removal of 6 bases from V and 5 bases from J, the junction retains 8 bases not matched to a gene.

Ten or more counts support this clonotype. There is no known antigen for this receptor. No base quality information exists; no much larger clone differs at one position. The TCR beta CDR3 regions were amplified from the RNA transcripts. For the first round of RT-PCR on the TCR CDR3, the HTBI primer set was used together with the Qiagen OneStep RT-PCR kit. Libraries were constructed in a second round of multiplex PCR, after which size selection and purification were carried out. Sequencing of the libraries was done on an Illumina HiSeq2000 using paired-end 100 bp reads. Turning to the authors' computational methods: SOAPnuke was used to process the raw data, removing reads that contained adapters or uncalled bases, had a mean Phred below 15, or lacked an exact match to the constant primer or identifier. High-quality paired reads were merged with COPE v1.2.5, and unique nucleotide sequences were defined as clonotypes. Clonotypes were aligned to IMGT TRBV, TRBD and TRBJ reference segments using MiTCR v1.1. Only V-J combinations with frequency above 0.0001, covering roughly 99% of repertoires, were analysed. The TCS score was defined as the ratio of F50 (clonal expansion) to E x V (chaos), calculated using BLOSUM62-based TCRdist between CDR3 peptides within each V-J. Welch's t-statistics and random forest reduced around 550 V-J features to about 13, which were used in a naive Bayes classifier (R e1071). TCRdb reworked the public reads: Q25 trimming with fastp, MiXCR clone assembly, productive beta chains retained. Rows are unified per CDR3 protein, each entry keeping the most common DNA and genes. In this record, the V and J calls reflect TCRdb's handling and not the investigators' own analysis. For this sample there are some 510,000 distinct CDR3 sequences; less than 25% appear just once. The ten largest account for about 25% of the sample.

This clonotype was sampled from a man younger than 35 with Graves' hyperthyroidism. The sequenced sample was blood. The chain uses TRBV4-1 and TRBJ2-5; 8 central bases correspond to TRBD1. The CDR3 reads CASRGSGGRETQYF. Here is the DNA: TGCGCCAGCAGGGGGTCAGGGGGCCGGGAGACCCAGTACTTC.